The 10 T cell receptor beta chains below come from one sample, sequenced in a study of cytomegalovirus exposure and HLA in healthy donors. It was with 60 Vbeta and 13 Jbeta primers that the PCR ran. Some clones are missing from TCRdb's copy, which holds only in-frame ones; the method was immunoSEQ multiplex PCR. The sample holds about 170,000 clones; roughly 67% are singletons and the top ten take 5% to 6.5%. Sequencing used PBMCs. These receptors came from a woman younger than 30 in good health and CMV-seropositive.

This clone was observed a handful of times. For the CDR3, the DNA is TGTGCCAGCAGCTTCGCAGGGAACTATGGCTACACCTTC. Amino acids: CASSFAGNYGYTF. The chain has TRBV7-9 and TRBJ1-2, with D perhaps matching TRBD1 (5 bases). Germline assignment: CDR1 SEHNR and CDR2 FQNEAQ (reference sequence). The CDR3 sequence is 13 residues long. V was clipped by 3 bases and J by 2 bases, with 7 bases between them.

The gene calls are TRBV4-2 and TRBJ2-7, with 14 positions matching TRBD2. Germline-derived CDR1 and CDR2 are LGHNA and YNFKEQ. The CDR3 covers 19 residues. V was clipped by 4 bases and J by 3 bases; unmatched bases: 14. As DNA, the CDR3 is TGTGCCAGCAGCCTCACGGCCGGGACTAGCGGGGGCCATTTCTACGAGCAGTACTTC. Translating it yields CASSLTAGTSGGHFYEQYF.

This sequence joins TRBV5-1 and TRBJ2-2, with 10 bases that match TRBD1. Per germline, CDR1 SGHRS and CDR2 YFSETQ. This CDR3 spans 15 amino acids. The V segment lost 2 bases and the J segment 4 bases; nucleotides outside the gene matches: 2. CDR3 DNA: TGCGCCAGCAGCTTTGGGACAGGGGTCACCGGGGAGCTGTTTTTT. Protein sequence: CASSFGTGVTGELFF.

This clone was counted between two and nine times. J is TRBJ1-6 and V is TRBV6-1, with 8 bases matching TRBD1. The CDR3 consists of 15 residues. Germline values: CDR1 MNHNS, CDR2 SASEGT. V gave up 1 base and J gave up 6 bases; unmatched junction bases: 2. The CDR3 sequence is CASSEGTGTNSPLHF. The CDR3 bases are TGTGCCAGCAGTGAAGGGACAGGGACTAATTCACCCCTCCACTTT.

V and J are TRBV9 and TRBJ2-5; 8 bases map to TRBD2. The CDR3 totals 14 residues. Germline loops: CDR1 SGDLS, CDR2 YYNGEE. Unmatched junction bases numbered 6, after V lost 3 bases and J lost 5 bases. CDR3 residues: CASSAPGLGETQYF. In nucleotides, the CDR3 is TGTGCCAGCAGCGCCCCGGGACTAGGGGAGACCCAGTACTTC.

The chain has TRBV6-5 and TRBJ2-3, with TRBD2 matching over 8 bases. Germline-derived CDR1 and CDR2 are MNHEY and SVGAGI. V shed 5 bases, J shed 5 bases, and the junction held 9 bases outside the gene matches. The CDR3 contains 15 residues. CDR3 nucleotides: TGTGCCAGCAGTACCAAGCGGGGGCGGGTAGATACGCAGTATTTT. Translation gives CASSTKRGRVDTQYF.

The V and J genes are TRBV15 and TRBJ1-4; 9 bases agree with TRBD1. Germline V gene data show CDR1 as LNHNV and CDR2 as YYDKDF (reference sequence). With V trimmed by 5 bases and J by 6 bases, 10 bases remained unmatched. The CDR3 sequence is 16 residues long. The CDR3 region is CATSVGGGQGYEKLFF. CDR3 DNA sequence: TGTGCCACCAGCGTCGGGGGGGGACAGGGATATGAAAAACTGTTTTTT.

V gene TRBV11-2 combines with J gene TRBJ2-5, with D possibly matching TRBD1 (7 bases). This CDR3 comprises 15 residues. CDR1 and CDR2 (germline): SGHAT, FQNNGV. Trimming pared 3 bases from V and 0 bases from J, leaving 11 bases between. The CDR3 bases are TGTGCCAGCAGCTTTGGCGGGACAGACCAAGAGACCCAGTACTTC. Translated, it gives CASSFGGTDQETQYF.

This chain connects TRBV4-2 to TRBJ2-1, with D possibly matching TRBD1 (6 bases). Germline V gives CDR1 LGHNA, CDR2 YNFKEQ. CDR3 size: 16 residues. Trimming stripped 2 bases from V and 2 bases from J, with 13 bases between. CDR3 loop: CASSQNPTGPYNEQFF. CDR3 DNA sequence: TGTGCCAGCAGCCAAAATCCGACAGGACCCTACAATGAGCAGTTCTTC.

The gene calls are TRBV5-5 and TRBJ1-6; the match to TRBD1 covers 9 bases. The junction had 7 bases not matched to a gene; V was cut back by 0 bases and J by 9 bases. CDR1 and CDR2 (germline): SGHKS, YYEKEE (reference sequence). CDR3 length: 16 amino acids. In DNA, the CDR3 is TGTGCCAGCAGCTTGGGGGACAGGGAAGTCTTTTCACCCCTCCACTTT. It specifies CASSLGDREVFSPLHF.